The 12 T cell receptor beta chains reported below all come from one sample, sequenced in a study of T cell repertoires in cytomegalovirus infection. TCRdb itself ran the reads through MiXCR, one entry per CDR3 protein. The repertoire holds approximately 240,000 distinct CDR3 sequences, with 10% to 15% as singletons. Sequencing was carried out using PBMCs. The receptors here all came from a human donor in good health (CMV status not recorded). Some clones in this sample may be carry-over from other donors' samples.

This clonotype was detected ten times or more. CDR3 nucleotide sequence: TGTGCCAGCAGCCCCCAGCAGGGACGGGAGACCCAGTACTTC. This sequence encodes CASSPQQGRETQYF. This chain links TRBV7-2 with TRBJ2-5, with D perhaps given as TRBD1 or TRBD2 (5 bases each). Trimming removed 5 bases at V and 5 bases at J, with 15 bases between. CDR3 size: 14 residues. The germline CDR1 and CDR2 sequences are SGHTA and FQGNSA. Variable domain in full (rest from reference TRBV7-2 and TRBJ2-5): GAGVSQSPSNKVTEKGKDVELRCDPISGHTALYWYRQSLGQGLEFLIYFQGNSAPDKSGLPSDRFSAERTGGSVSTLTIQRTQQEDSAVYLCASSPQQGRETQYFGPGTRLLVL.

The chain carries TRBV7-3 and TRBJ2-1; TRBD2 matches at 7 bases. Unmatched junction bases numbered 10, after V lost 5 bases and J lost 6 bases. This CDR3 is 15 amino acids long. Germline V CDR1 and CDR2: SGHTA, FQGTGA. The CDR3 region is CASSLGLGVVNEQFF. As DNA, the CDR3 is TGTGCCAGCAGCCTTGGACTAGGGGTAGTCAATGAGCAGTTCTTC. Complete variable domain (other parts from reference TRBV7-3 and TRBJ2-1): GAGVSQTPSNKVTEKGKYVELRCDPISGHTALYWYRQSLGQGPEFLIYFQGTGAADDSGLPNDRFFAVRPEGSVSTLKIQRTERGDSAVYLCASSLGLGVVNEQFFGPGTRLTVL.

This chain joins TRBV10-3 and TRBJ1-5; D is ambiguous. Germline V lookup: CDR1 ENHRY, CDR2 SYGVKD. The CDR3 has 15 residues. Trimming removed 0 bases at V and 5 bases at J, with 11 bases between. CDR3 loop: CAISESELRDQPQHF. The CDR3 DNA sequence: TGTGCCATCAGTGAGTCTGAGTTACGGGATCAGCCCCAGCATTTT.

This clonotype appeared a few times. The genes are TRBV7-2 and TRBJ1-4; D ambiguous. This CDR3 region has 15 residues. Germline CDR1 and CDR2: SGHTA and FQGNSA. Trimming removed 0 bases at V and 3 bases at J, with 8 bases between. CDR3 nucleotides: TGTGCCAGCAGCTTAGCTCTGGGTCCTAATGAAAAACTGTTTTTT. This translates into CASSLALGPNEKLFF.

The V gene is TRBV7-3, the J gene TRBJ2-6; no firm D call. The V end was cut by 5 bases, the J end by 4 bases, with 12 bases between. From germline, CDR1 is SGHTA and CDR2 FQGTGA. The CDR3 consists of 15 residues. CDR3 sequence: CASSPMVGGANVLTF. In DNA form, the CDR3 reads TGTGCCAGCAGCCCAATGGTTGGAGGGGCCAACGTCCTGACTTTC.

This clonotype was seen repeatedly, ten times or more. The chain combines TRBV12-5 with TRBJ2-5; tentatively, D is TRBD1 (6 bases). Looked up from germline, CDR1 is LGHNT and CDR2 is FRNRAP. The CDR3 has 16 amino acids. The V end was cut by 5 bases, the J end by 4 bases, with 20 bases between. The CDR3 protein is CASGDIFRGSGETQYF. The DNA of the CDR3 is TGTGCTAGTGGTGATATCTTCAGGGGCAGTGGAGAGACCCAGTACTTC.

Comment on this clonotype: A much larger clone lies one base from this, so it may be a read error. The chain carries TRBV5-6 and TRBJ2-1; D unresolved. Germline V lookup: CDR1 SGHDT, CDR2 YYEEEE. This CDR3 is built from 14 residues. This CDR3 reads CASGLVASYNEQFF. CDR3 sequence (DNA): TGTGCCAGCGGCTTGGTCGCCTCGTACAATGAGCAGTTCTTC.

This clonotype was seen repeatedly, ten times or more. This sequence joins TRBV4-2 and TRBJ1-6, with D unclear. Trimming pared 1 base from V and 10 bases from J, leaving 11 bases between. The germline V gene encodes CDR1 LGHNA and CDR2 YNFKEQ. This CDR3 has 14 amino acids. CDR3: CASSQARDGSPLHF. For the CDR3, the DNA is TGTGCCAGCAGCCAAGCTCGGGATGGGTCACCCCTCCACTTT.

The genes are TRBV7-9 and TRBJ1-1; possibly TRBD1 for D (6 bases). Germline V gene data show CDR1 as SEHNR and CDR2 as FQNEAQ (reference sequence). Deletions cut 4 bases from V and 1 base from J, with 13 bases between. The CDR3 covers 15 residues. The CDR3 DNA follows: TGTGCCAGCAGCTCGTTTGACAGGCCGAACACTGAAGCTTTCTTT. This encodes CASSSFDRPNTEAFF.

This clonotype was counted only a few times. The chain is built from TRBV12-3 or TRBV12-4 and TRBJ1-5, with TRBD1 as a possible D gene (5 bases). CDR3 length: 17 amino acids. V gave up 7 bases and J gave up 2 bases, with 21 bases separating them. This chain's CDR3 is CASNKKIGVGGNQPQHF. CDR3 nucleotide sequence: TGTGCCAGCAATAAAAAAATAGGGGTGGGGGGCAATCAGCCCCAGCATTTT.

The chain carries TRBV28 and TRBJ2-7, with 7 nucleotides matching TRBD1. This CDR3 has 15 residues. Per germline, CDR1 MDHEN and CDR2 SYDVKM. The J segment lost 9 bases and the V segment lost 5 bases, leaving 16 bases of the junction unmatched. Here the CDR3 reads CASSPAGTVRGRQYF. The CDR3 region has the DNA TGTGCCAGCAGTCCCGCCGGGACAGTCAGGGGTCGGCAGTACTTC.

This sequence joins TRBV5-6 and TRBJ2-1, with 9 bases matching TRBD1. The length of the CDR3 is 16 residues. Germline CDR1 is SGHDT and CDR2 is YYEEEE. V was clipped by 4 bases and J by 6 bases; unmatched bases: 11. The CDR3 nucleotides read TGTGCCAGCAGCAAGCCGGGACAGGGATACGGCAATGAGCAGTTCTTC. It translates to CASSKPGQGYGNEQFF.